One and the same sample provided the 28 T cell receptor beta chains below, sequenced in a study of T cells in Graves' hyperthyroidism and ophthalmopathy. Authors of the study amplified TCR beta CDR3 regions from RNA transcripts. The study used the HTBI primer set for a first-round RT-PCR of the TCR CDR3. TCRdb used MiXCR to reprocess the multiplex PCR reads, holding one entry per CDR3 protein. The sample lists about 290,000 distinct CDR3 sequences; roughly 15% were seen once. Sequencing input: blood. The origin of the receptors is a woman aged 50 to 60 with Graves' hyperthyroidism that later progressed to Graves' ophthalmopathy.

This clonotype came up many times. The CDR3 region is CASSLEASPSNTGELFF. CDR3 DNA: TGCGCCAGCAGCTTGGAGGCTAGCCCATCTAACACCGGGGAGCTGTTTTTT. The genes are TRBV5-1 and TRBJ2-2; the D gene is possibly TRBD2 (5 bases). V was trimmed by 0 bases and J by 2 bases, leaving 14 bases between them. This CDR3 has 17 residues. Germline V gene lookup returns CDR1 SGHRS and CDR2 YFSETQ.

This clonotype occurred a few times. V usage is TRBV19 and J usage is TRBJ2-3; D unresolved. The V gene lost 2 bases and the J gene lost 5 bases, with 11 bases spanning the gap. CDR3 length: 14 amino acids. CDR1 and CDR2 (germline): LNHDA, SQIVND (reference sequence). The CDR3 is CASSISPPRDTQYF. CDR3 DNA sequence: TGTGCCAGTAGTATATCCCCTCCCAGAGATACGCAGTATTTT.

This clonotype was detected only a few times. The junction and the germline gene differ at one end; a read error may be behind it. The chain couples TRBV15 to TRBJ2-3; D is unclear. CDR1 and CDR2 (germline): LNHNV, YYDKDF (reference sequence). CDR3 length: 17 amino acids. DNA for the CDR3: TGTGCCTCCAGCAGAGGATTTTCTGCGACAAGCACAGATACGCAGTATTTT. Translated: CASSRGFSATSTDTQYF.

At least ten counts were recorded for this clonotype. The genes are TRBV6-2 or TRBV6-3 and TRBJ2-1, with D perhaps TRBD1 (5 bases). There are 13 residues in the CDR3. V gave up 3 bases and J gave up 13 bases, with 16 bases separating them. Germline V CDR1 and CDR2: MNHEY, SVGEGT. The CDR3 loop reads CASSYLQAILQFF. The CDR3 bases are TGTGCCAGCAGTTATTTACAGGCTATACTCCAGTTCTTC.

The V call is TRBV19, the J call TRBJ2-1; D perhaps matches TRBD2 (6 bases). Germline V gene data show CDR1 as LNHDA and CDR2 as SQIVND (reference sequence). There are 17 residues in the CDR3. The ends were cut back, 7 bases at V and 6 bases at J, with 25 bases in the middle. CDR3 loop: CASTPRPSAQSPNEQFF. CDR3 nucleotide sequence: TGTGCCAGTACCCCGCGCCCTAGCGCACAGTCGCCCAATGAGCAGTTCTTC.

The chain employs TRBV28 and TRBJ1-1, with D possibly being TRBD1 (5 bases). This CDR3 region has 13 residues. With 10 bases removed from V and 7 bases from J, the gap between germline ends came to 19 bases. CDR1 is MDHEN and CDR2 is SYDVKM in the germline V gene. The DNA for the CDR3 is TGTGCCACCTTGGGCAGGGAGAACGATGAAGCTTTCTTT. It translates to CATLGRENDEAFF.

This clonotype was counted many times. The chain couples TRBV3-1 to TRBJ1-5, with no clear D. Deletions cut 0 bases from V and 7 bases from J, with 7 bases between. The CDR3 loop spans 13 amino acids. Looked up from germline, CDR1 is LGHDT and CDR2 is YNNKEL (reference sequence). CDR3 residues: CASSQDIGQPQHF. CDR3 bases: TGTGCCAGCAGCCAAGATATAGGGCAGCCCCAGCATTTT.

This clonotype was recorded at least ten times. In DNA, the CDR3 is TGTGCCAGCAGCGTAGGTCCAACTAATGAAAAACTGTTTTTT. It translates to CASSVGPTNEKLFF. This chain links TRBV9 with TRBJ1-4, with D uncertain. The CDR3 runs to 14 residues. V dropped 0 bases and J dropped 0 bases, with 3 bases sitting between them. Looked up from germline, CDR1 is SGDLS and CDR2 is YYNGEE.

This clonotype was counted only a few times. This chain connects TRBV19 to TRBJ2-4; D is ambiguous. The length of the CDR3 is 13 residues. The germline V gene encodes CDR1 LNHDA and CDR2 SQIVND (reference sequence). Trimming removed 1 base from V and 1 base from J, with 2 bases in between. The CDR3 loop reads CASSIGAKNIQYF. The CDR3 DNA follows: TGTGCCAGTAGTATAGGGGCCAAAAACATTCAGTACTTC.

At least ten counts were recorded for this clonotype. The chain joins TRBV11-2 to TRBJ2-5; D possibly corresponds to TRBD2 (6 bases). The V end was cut by 5 bases, the J end by 3 bases, with 13 bases between. Germline V lookup: CDR1 SGHAT, CDR2 FQNNGV. The CDR3 covers 14 residues. The CDR3 is CASSRPAGKETQYF. For the CDR3, the DNA is TGTGCCAGCAGCCGACCTGCGGGAAAAGAGACCCAGTACTTC.

This clonotype was counted only a few times. The chain uses TRBV29-1 and TRBJ1-4, with 7 nucleotides matching TRBD1. With 7 bases clipped from V and 7 bases from J, the junction kept 6 bases outside the gene matches. The CDR3 has 12 amino acids. CDR1 and CDR2 (germline): SQVTM, ANQGSEA. The CDR3 sequence: CSARDSVEKLFF. The CDR3 DNA is TGCAGCGCCCGGGACAGTGTTGAAAAACTGTTTTTT.

This clonotype was recorded at least ten times. The V gene is TRBV6-1, the J gene TRBJ1-5; 8 bases map to TRBD1. The junction had 8 bases not matched to a gene; V was cut back by 1 base and J by 9 bases. The CDR3 consists of 15 residues. CDR1 and CDR2 (germline): MNHNS, SASEGT. For the CDR3, the DNA is TGTGCCAGCAGTGAAGGGGGGGCAGGGGGCTTGCCCCAGCATTTT. Translated: CASSEGGAGGLPQHF.

Ten or more counts support this clonotype. The V gene is TRBV7-3, the J gene TRBJ2-1; a weak D match, TRBD2 (5 bases). The CDR3 runs 16 residues. The germline V gene encodes CDR1 SGHTA and CDR2 FQGTGA. V dropped 3 bases and J dropped 4 bases, with 16 bases sitting between them. The CDR3 region is CASSFHNGLPYNEQFF. DNA of the CDR3: TGTGCCAGCAGCTTTCATAATGGACTGCCGTACAATGAGCAGTTCTTC. Based on the CDR3 plus reference TRBV7-3 and TRBJ2-1, the full variable domain is GAGVSQTPSNKVTEKGKYVELRCDPISGHTALYWYRQSLGQGPEFLIYFQGTGAADDSGLPNDRFFAVRPEGSVSTLKIQRTERGDSAVYLCASSFHNGLPYNEQFFGPGTRLTVL.

As regards this clonotype: The junction departs from the called germline gene at one end, perhaps through a read error. This chain joins TRBV11-2 and TRBJ2-7; D unclear. There are 14 residues in the CDR3. CDR1 SGHAT and CDR2 FQNNGV come from the germline V gene. The CDR3 is CASSLEWGGDEQYF. CDR3 coding DNA: TGTGCCAGCAGCCTAGAGTGGGGTGGGGACGAGCAGTACTTC.

This clonotype was recorded many times. The chain employs TRBV28 and TRBJ1-2, with D uncertain. V dropped 4 bases and J dropped 5 bases, with 14 bases sitting between them. The length of the CDR3 is 14 residues. CDR1 is MDHEN, CDR2 SYDVKM, per germline. The CDR3 is CASSSPGRGYGYTF. Here the CDR3 DNA reads TGTGCCAGCAGTTCCCCCGGGAGAGGGTATGGCTACACCTTC.

This clonotype was detected many times. V is TRBV2 and J is TRBJ2-7; a possible D gene is TRBD2 (6 bases). Germline CDR1 is SNHLY and CDR2 is FYNNEI. The CDR3 sequence is 14 residues long. V lost 8 bases and J lost 1, with 15 bases in between. This chain's CDR3 is CASLTLGTSYEQYF. The DNA for the CDR3 is TGTGCCAGCTTAACCCTAGGGACTTCCTACGAGCAGTACTTC.

This clonotype occurred many times. As DNA, the CDR3 is TGTGCCAGCACCAAGGGGACAGGTGAAAAACTGTTTTTT. Residues: CASTKGTGEKLFF. The chain has TRBV27 and TRBJ1-4; 8 positions agree with TRBD1. This CDR3 is 13 amino acids long. Per the germline V gene, CDR1 is MNHEY and CDR2 is SMNVEV (reference sequence). Losses at the gene ends were 7 bases for V and 7 bases for J; bases not matched to a gene: 5.

This clonotype was counted ten times or more. The chain combines TRBV6-2 or TRBV6-3 with TRBJ2-1; D is undetermined. The CDR3 spans 12 residues. CDR1 is MNHEY, CDR2 SVGEGT, per germline. Trimming removed 1 base from V and 5 bases from J, with 3 bases in between. The CDR3 here is CASSYWNNEQFF. The CDR3 DNA sequence: TGTGCCAGCAGTTACTGGAACAATGAGCAGTTCTTC.

The chain recombines TRBV5-1 with TRBJ1-4, with 9 bases fitting TRBD1. CDR3 length equals 18 residues. Unmatched junction bases numbered 13, after V lost 5 bases and J lost 2 bases. Germline values: CDR1 SGHRS, CDR2 YFSETQ. CDR3 in amino acids: CASSPGTGRSSTNEKLFF. CDR3 DNA sequence: TGCGCCAGCAGTCCCGGGACAGGGAGGAGTTCGACTAATGAAAAACTGTTTTTT. The variable domain in full, completed from reference TRBV5-1 and TRBJ1-4, reads KAGVTQTPRYLIKTRGQQVTLSCSPISGHRSVSWYQQTPGQGLQFLFEYFSETQRNKGNFPGRFSGRQFSNSRSEMNVSTLELGDSALYLCASSPGTGRSSTNEKLFFGSGTQLSVL.

To note about this clonotype: A much larger clone sits a single nucleotide away, making a read error possible. The chain combines TRBV12-3 or TRBV12-4 with TRBJ2-7; D is undetermined. The CDR3 length is 13 residues. The CDR3 is CTSSPQISYEQYF. Here the CDR3 DNA reads TGTACCAGCAGTCCTCAAATTTCCTACGAGCAGTACTTC.

The chain links TRBV7-8 to TRBJ1-5; no reliable D call. V was cut by 1 base and J by 4 bases, with 11 bases left in between. The V gene's germline CDR1 is SGHVS and CDR2 FQNEAQ. There are 15 residues in the CDR3. The CDR3 sequence is CASSLEAEINQPQHF. The CDR3 nucleotides are TGTGCCAGCAGCTTAGAGGCGGAAATTAATCAGCCCCAGCATTTT.

Many counts were recorded for this clonotype. V is TRBV24-1 and J is TRBJ2-1, with no clear D. Trimming removed 6 bases at V and 5 bases at J, with 7 bases between. The germline CDR1 and CDR2 sequences are KGHDR and SFDVKD. The CDR3 extends over 12 amino acids. The CDR3: CATSSGHNEQFF. CDR3 bases: TGTGCCACCAGTTCTGGTCACAATGAGCAGTTCTTC.

There are many counts of this clonotype. CDR3 sequence: CASSGTFLAGGREQYF. CDR3 nucleotides: TGTGCCAGCAGTGGTACTTTTCTAGCGGGAGGTCGGGAGCAGTACTTC. The V gene is TRBV25-1, the J gene TRBJ2-7; 11 bases fit TRBD2. This CDR3 is built from 16 residues. The germline gives CDR1 MGHDK, CDR2 SYGVNS. Germline trimming cut 4 bases from V and 7 bases from J; bases unmatched to any gene: 12.

Points on this clonotype: A clone one base away is much larger, so this may be a read error. The gene calls are TRBV20-1 and TRBJ1-2; weak D call: TRBD1 (5 bases). The CDR3 has 13 amino acids. CDR1 is DFQATT and CDR2 is SNEGSKA in the germline V gene (reference sequence). CDR3 nucleotide sequence: TGCAGTGCTAGAGGGGGCGGGAACTATGGCTTCACCTTC. Protein product: CSARGGGNYGFTF.

The table lists this clonotype with many counts. The CDR3 sequence: CATREAGESYNEQFF. DNA for the CDR3: TGTGCCACCAGGGAAGCGGGAGAGAGCTACAATGAGCAGTTCTTC. The chain recombines TRBV24-1 with TRBJ2-1; TRBD2 aligns across 8 bases. Losses at the gene ends were 7 bases for V and 3 bases for J; bases not matched to a gene: 7. The CDR3 is 15 amino acids. Germline CDR1 and CDR2: KGHDR and SFDVKD.

The sample holds many counts of this clonotype. A much larger clone differs from this one at a single base, so this may be a read error. Since no conserved phenylalanine or tryptophan closes the CDR3, a read error is the likely cause. The chain joins TRBV2 to TRBJ2-7; tentatively, D is TRBD2 (5 bases). The germline V gene has CDR1 SNHLY and CDR2 FYNNEI. This CDR3 comprises 14 residues. V lost 3 bases and J lost 1, with 10 bases in between. The CDR3 is CASSDEGSSYEQYL. CDR3 DNA: TGTGCCAGCAGTGACGAGGGAAGTTCCTACGAGCAGTACCTC.

This clonotype was counted ten times or more. The gene calls are TRBV12-3 or TRBV12-4 and TRBJ2-7, with TRBD1 matching 11 bases. The CDR3 is 14 residues long. V trimming: 6 bases; J trimming: 7 bases; junction bases outside the gene matches: 8. The chain's CDR3 is CASSLAGTGGEQYF. The CDR3 nucleotides read TGTGCCAGCAGCCTGGCCGGGACAGGGGGTGAGCAGTACTTC.

This clonotype was counted at least ten times. The chain recombines TRBV11-1 with TRBJ2-7; possibly TRBD1 for D (5 bases). The CDR3 is 14 residues long. V lost 2 bases and J 0 bases, leaving 8 bases between the germline ends. The germline gives CDR1 SGHAT, CDR2 FQDESV (reference sequence). The chain's CDR3 is CASSLWGSSYEQYF. CDR3 bases: TGTGCCAGCAGCTTATGGGGCAGCTCCTACGAGCAGTACTTC.